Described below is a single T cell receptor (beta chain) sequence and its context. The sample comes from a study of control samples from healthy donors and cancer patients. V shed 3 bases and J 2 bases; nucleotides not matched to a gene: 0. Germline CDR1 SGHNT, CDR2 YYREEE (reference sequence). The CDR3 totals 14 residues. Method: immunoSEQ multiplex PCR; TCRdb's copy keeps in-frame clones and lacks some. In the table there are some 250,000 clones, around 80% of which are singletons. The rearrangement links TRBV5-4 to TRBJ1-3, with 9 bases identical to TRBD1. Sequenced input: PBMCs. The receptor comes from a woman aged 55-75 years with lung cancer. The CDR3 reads CASSYRGPGNTIYF. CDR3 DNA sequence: TGTGCCAGCAGCTACAGGGGGCCTGGAAACACCATATATTTT.